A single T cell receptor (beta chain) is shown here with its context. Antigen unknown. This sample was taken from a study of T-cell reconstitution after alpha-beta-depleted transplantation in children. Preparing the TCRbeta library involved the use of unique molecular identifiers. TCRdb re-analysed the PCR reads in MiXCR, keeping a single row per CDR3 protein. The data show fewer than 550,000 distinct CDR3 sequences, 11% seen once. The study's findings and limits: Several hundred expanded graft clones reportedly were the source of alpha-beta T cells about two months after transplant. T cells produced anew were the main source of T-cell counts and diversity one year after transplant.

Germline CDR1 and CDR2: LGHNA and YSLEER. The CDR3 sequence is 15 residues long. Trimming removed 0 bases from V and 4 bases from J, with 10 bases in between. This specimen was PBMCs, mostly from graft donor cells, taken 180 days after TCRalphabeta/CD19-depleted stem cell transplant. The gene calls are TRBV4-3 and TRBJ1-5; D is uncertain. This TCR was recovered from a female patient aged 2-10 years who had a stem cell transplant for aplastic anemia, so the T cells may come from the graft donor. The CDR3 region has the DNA TGCGCCAGCAGCCAAGATAGGGCTGGGAATCAGCCCCAGCATTTT. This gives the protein CASSQDRAGNQPQHF.